This T cell receptor beta chain was sequenced in a study of blood T cell repertoires in COVID-19. Overall study: PBMCs, B-cell-depleted T cells, or T cells provided the cDNA or gDNA that made up the material.

The CDR3 runs to 13 residues. Germline values: CDR1 SGHRS, CDR2 YFSETQ. The ends lost 4 bases at V and 11 bases at J; junction bases unmatched: 11. As originally analysed: Reference gene primer amplification gave nucleated cell count estimates. TCRdb keeps only in-frame clones here, not all; method: immunoSEQ multiplex PCR. From that table come the V and J calls and clone size; the DNA was used to work out D and trimming. The profile shows approximately 170,000 clones, 88% of them singletons. There are a few counts of this clone. The chain links TRBV5-1 to TRBJ1-1; TRBD1 agrees at 7 bases. Specimen: PBMCs or T cells enriched from blood (not recorded which). The TCR was taken from a young woman who had recovered from COVID-19. CDR3 sequence: CASSPAEGAHAFF. The CDR3 bases are TGCGCCAGCAGCCCGGCCGAGGGGGCGCATGCTTTCTTT.